This T cell receptor (beta chain) was recovered during a study of monozygotic twins with inflammatory bowel disease. TCRdb re-called the 5' RACE reads; every CDR3 protein appears as one record, without DNA. This sample contains 420,000 or so distinct CDR3 sequences. CDR1 is SGHTA, CDR2 FQGTGA, per germline. This CDR3 comprises 12 residues. Source material: blood. The TCR sequence derives from a human donor with ulcerative colitis or Crohn's disease, or a healthy co-twin of an affected twin (not recorded which). The rearrangement joins TRBV7-3 to TRBJ2-1; TCRdb reports TRBD1, a call that lacks DNA to check it against. CDR3 in amino acids: CASSFPGQKQFF. The whole variable domain, remainder taken from reference TRBV7-3 and TRBJ2-1, is GAGVSQTPSNKVTEKGKYVELRCDPISGHTALYWYRQSLGQGPEFLIYFQGTGAADDSGLPNDRFFAVRPEGSVSTLKIQRTERGDSAVYLCASSFPGQKQFFGPGTRLTVL.